What follows is one TCR beta chain and its context. This CDR3 contains 14 residues. Trimming took 4 bases from V and 4 from J; bases not matched to a gene: 7. CDR1 and CDR2 from the germline V gene are SGHNT and YYREEE (reference sequence). Sequenced by immunoSEQ multiplex PCR; TCRdb stores in-frame clones only, minus some. Of a few hundred thousand clones in the sample, 85% to 90% were seen once. The sample is drawn from a study of blood T cell repertoires in COVID-19. Across the whole study: Material from acute and convalescent COVID-19 was sourced from the United States, Italy and Spain. T cells, B-cell-depleted T cells, or PBMCs provided the cDNA or gDNA that served as material.

This chain connects TRBV5-4 to TRBJ2-5; 7 positions match TRBD1. This TCR came from a woman aged 18-30 years who had recovered from COVID-19. Material: PBMCs or T cells enriched from blood (not recorded which). CDR3 DNA: TGTGCCAGCAGCACCTCAGGGGGTAGAGAGACCCAGTACTTC. Translated, it gives CASSTSGGRETQYF. The variable domain in full, completed from reference TRBV5-4 and TRBJ2-5, reads ETGVTQSPTHLIKTRGQQVTLRCSSQSGHNTVSWYQQALGQGPQFIFQYYREEENGRGNFPPRFSGLQFPNYSSELNVNALELDDSALYLCASSTSGGRETQYFGPGTRLLVL.